These 25 T cell receptor beta chains share one sample of origin, sequenced in a study of identical twins. TCRdb reanalysed the 5' RACE reads using MiXCR and keeps one entry per CDR3 protein. The table includes 430,000 or so distinct CDR3 sequences, less than 25% detected once. The same sample was also used in a study of T cells expressing NK-cell markers.

The source material was CD4+ T cells sorted from blood. The receptor set was obtained from a woman aged 18-30 years in good health.

In its sample, this clonotype was seen a few times. The chain links TRBV10-3 to TRBJ2-7, with 8 bases identical to TRBD2. This CDR3 is built from 16 residues. Trimming cost V 0 bases and J 3 bases; bases outside gene matches: 7. Germline CDR1 and CDR2: ENHRY and SYGVKD. The CDR3 loop reads CAISESQSGSRYEQYF. The CDR3, as DNA: TGTGCCATCAGTGAGTCCCAAAGCGGGAGTCGCTACGAGCAGTACTTC.

CDR3 DNA: TGCAGTGCCGTATTGCGCGATGAGCAGTTCTTC. It specifies CSAVLRDEQFF. The chain carries TRBV20-1 and TRBJ2-1; D remains unclear. Germline CDR1 reads DFQATT; CDR2 reads SNEGSKA (reference sequence). The germline V and J ends were trimmed by 6 bases and 8 bases, with 11 bases remaining between them. The CDR3 loop spans 11 amino acids.

This sequence joins TRBV10-3 and TRBJ2-1, with D unresolved. Germline-derived CDR1 and CDR2 are ENHRY and SYGVKD. The V and J ends lost 6 bases and 0 bases respectively, with 12 bases between them. The CDR3 has 15 amino acids. CDR3 amino acids: CAISSPWGSYNEQFF. The CDR3 DNA reads as TGTGCCATCAGCAGCCCCTGGGGCTCCTACAATGAGCAGTTCTTC.

The table lists this clonotype with a few counts. The chain links TRBV12-3 or TRBV12-4 to TRBJ1-6, with 8 bases lining up with TRBD1. This CDR3 has 16 amino acids. J gave up 7 bases and V 6 bases, and 11 bases lay outside the gene matches. Here the CDR3 DNA reads TGTGCCAGCAGCGAAAGTGGACAGGGAAAAAATTCACCCCTCCACTTT. It yields the protein CASSESGQGKNSPLHF.

Turning to this clonotype: One end of the junction is discordant with germline, which a read error may explain. V and J are TRBV10-1 and TRBJ2-2; D is possibly TRBD2 (6 bases). Germline lookup yields CDR1 WNHNN and CDR2 SYGVQD (reference sequence). The CDR3 contains 15 residues. The CDR3 protein is CASSDQASPDRELVF. CDR3 coding DNA: TGCGCCAGCAGTGATCAGGCTAGCCCCGACCGGGAGCTGGTTTTT.

The CDR3 nucleotides read TGCGCCAGCAGCTTGGGAGGTCAGTCCGGTGAAGCTTTCTTT. Amino acids: CASSLGGQSGEAFF. V and J are TRBV5-1 and TRBJ1-1; no firm D call. CDR3 length equals 14 residues. Germline assignment: CDR1 SGHRS and CDR2 YFSETQ. Trimming stripped 0 bases from V and 7 bases from J, with 13 bases between.

This sequence joins TRBV20-1 and TRBJ2-1; TRBD2 matches 15 bases. J lost 12 bases, V lost 1 base, and 13 bases had no gene match. CDR1 and CDR2 from the germline V gene are DFQATT and SNEGSKA (reference sequence). This CDR3 has 17 residues. The CDR3 protein is CSARVGTSGGNLRGQFF. In nucleotides, the CDR3 is TGCAGTGCTAGAGTTGGGACTAGCGGGGGGAACCTGCGTGGGCAGTTCTTC.

This clonotype showed up just a few times. The chain joins TRBV9 to TRBJ2-2; D possibly corresponds to TRBD2 (6 bases). Germline V gene sequence: CDR1 SGDLS, CDR2 YYNGEE. The CDR3 is 16 amino acids. The V gene lost 0 bases and the J gene lost 6 bases, with 15 bases spanning the gap. Here the CDR3 reads CASSVEQRGRSGELFF. In DNA form, the CDR3 reads TGTGCCAGCAGCGTAGAGCAACGGGGGAGGTCCGGGGAGCTGTTTTTT.

This clonotype was detected only a few times. This sequence joins TRBV2 and TRBJ2-5; D perhaps matches TRBD2 (6 bases). V was shortened by 2 bases and J by 13 bases, with 17 bases between the two germline ends. The CDR3 runs 13 residues. Germline V gene sequence: CDR1 SNHLY, CDR2 FYNNEI. The CDR3 region is CASSEIRDSPRYF. The CDR3 DNA is TGTGCCAGCAGTGAAATAAGGGACTCCCCTAGGTACTTC.

This clonotype was seen more than once but under ten times. The J gene is TRBJ2-2, the V gene TRBV7-2, with D perhaps matching TRBD2 (5 bases). The germline V gene encodes CDR1 SGHTA and CDR2 FQGNSA. The ends were cut back, 5 bases at V and 5 bases at J, with 18 bases in the middle. The CDR3 contains 16 residues. The CDR3: CASSARTGKQTGELFF. The CDR3 DNA reads TGTGCCAGCAGCGCCCGCACCGGGAAGCAAACCGGGGAGCTGTTTTTT.

The genes are TRBV20-1 and TRBJ1-2; 8 bases are shared with TRBD1. Germline CDR1 DFQATT, CDR2 SNEGSKA (reference sequence). The CDR3 consists of 13 residues. V lost 0 bases and J lost 8; bases outside the gene matches: 5. CDR3 loop: CSARDGRTGGYTF. CDR3 coding DNA: TGCAGTGCTAGAGATGGGAGGACAGGGGGCTACACCTTC.

The V call is TRBV6-5, the J call TRBJ2-7; 7 nucleotides align to TRBD1. The V gene's germline CDR1 is MNHEY and CDR2 SVGAGI. The CDR3 consists of 16 residues. With 3 bases clipped from V and 4 bases from J, the junction kept 12 bases outside the gene matches. CDR3 sequence (DNA): TGTGCCAGCAGTTATTCCGGACAGGCGACAAGATACGAGCAGTACTTC. This gives the protein CASSYSGQATRYEQYF.

The chain's CDR3 is CASSLGGAGNSPLHF. The CDR3 DNA reads TGTGCCAGCAGCTTAGGAGGGGCTGGGAATTCACCCCTCCACTTT. V is TRBV7-6 and J is TRBJ1-6, with D possibly TRBD1 on 5 matching bases. The CDR3 has 15 residues. Germline CDR1 SGHVS, CDR2 FNYEAQ. The V end lost 1 base, the J end lost 7 bases, and 11 bases lay between the germline ends. The whole variable domain, remainder taken from reference TRBV7-6 and TRBJ1-6, is GAGVSQSPRYKVTKRGQDVALRCDPISGHVSLYWYRQALGQGPEFLTYFNYEAQQDKSGLPNDRFSAERPEGSISTLTIQRTEQRDSAMYRCASSLGGAGNSPLHFGNGTRLTVT.

The V call is TRBV20-1, the J call TRBJ2-7; TRBD2 matches at 12 bases. Germline assignment: CDR1 DFQATT and CDR2 SNEGSKA (reference sequence). This CDR3 has 14 residues. V trimming: 3 bases; J trimming: 1 base; junction bases outside the gene matches: 1. The CDR3, as DNA: TGCAGTGCTAGCGGACTAGCGGGATCCTACGAGCAGTACTTC. Residues: CSASGLAGSYEQYF.

This chain connects TRBV20-1 to TRBJ2-5; TRBD2 matches at 8 bases. Germline CDR1 reads DFQATT; CDR2 reads SNEGSKA (reference sequence). This CDR3 region has 14 residues. V shed 2 bases and J 3 bases; nucleotides not matched to a gene: 5. The DNA of the CDR3 is TGCAGTGCTAGACGTAGACTAGCGAAAGAGACCCAGTACTTC. It translates to CSARRRLAKETQYF.

J is TRBJ2-7 and V is TRBV7-9; 12 nucleotides agree with TRBD2. J gave up 3 bases and V 4 bases, and 7 bases lay outside the gene matches. The CDR3 length is 16 residues. Germline V gene lookup returns CDR1 SEHNR and CDR2 FQNEAQ (reference sequence). The CDR3 loop reads CASSSWTSGTYYEQYF. DNA for the CDR3: TGTGCCAGCAGCTCATGGACTAGCGGGACGTACTACGAGCAGTACTTC. Full variable domain (remainder filled in from reference TRBV7-9 and TRBJ2-7): DTGVSQNPRHKITKRGQNVTFRCDPISEHNRLYWYRQTLGQGPEFLTYFQNEAQLEKSRLLSDRFSAERPKGSFSTLEIQRTEQGDSAMYLCASSSWTSGTYYEQYFGPGTRLTVT.

This clonotype was seen at least ten times. This chain connects TRBV5-1 to TRBJ2-7; D is tentatively TRBD1 or TRBD2 (5 bases each). Germline loops: CDR1 SGHRS, CDR2 YFSETQ. Deletions cut 0 bases from V and 5 bases from J, with 9 bases between. This CDR3 spans 13 amino acids. For the CDR3, the DNA is TGCGCCAGCAGCTTGGGAGGGGCAGACGAGCAGTACTTC. It codes for CASSLGGADEQYF.

In this sample, this clonotype turned up a few times. The chain recombines TRBV5-1 with TRBJ2-7; the match to TRBD1 covers 8 bases. The CDR3 sequence is 14 residues long. V lost 4 bases, J lost 1 base, and 4 bases stayed unmatched. Germline lookup yields CDR1 SGHRS and CDR2 YFSETQ. CDR3 bases: TGCGCCAGCAGCACAGGGGGGTTTTCCTACGAGCAGTACTTC. Its protein product is CASSTGGFSYEQYF. Together with reference TRBV5-1 and TRBJ2-7, the CDR3 gives the full variable domain: KAGVTQTPRYLIKTRGQQVTLSCSPISGHRSVSWYQQTPGQGLQFLFEYFSETQRNKGNFPGRFSGRQFSNSRSEMNVSTLELGDSALYLCASSTGGFSYEQYFGPGTRLTVT.

This clonotype was observed a handful of times. This sequence joins TRBV7-2 and TRBJ2-3, with 7 bases lining up with TRBD2. Germline CDR1 and CDR2: SGHTA and FQGNSA. The CDR3 length is 13 residues. Trimming at V came to 5 bases and at J to 5 bases, leaving 4 bases not matched to a gene. The CDR3 is CASSQPSGDTQYF. The CDR3 DNA sequence: TGTGCCAGCAGCCAGCCTAGCGGAGATACGCAGTATTTT.

This clonotype has a handful of counts. The gene calls are TRBV20-1 and TRBJ2-7, with 9 nucleotides matching TRBD2. In germline, CDR1 is DFQATT, CDR2 SNEGSKA (reference sequence). The V segment lost 5 bases and the J segment 1 base; nucleotides outside the gene matches: 6. The CDR3 is 14 residues long. CDR3 region: CSALRLAESYEQYF. The CDR3 nucleotides read TGCAGTGCTCTCCGACTAGCGGAGTCCTACGAGCAGTACTTC.

This clonotype occurred a few times. This chain connects TRBV19 to TRBJ1-5, with a possible D match to TRBD1 (6 bases). V shed 4 bases and J shed 3 bases, with 10 bases lying between them. This CDR3 is 14 amino acids long. Germline V CDR1 and CDR2: LNHDA, SQIVND (reference sequence). The CDR3 reads CASSKQGNNQPQHF. CDR3 nucleotides: TGTGCCAGTAGTAAACAGGGAAACAATCAGCCCCAGCATTTT.

At least ten counts were recorded for this clonotype. The chain couples TRBV7-9 to TRBJ2-1; D not resolved. This CDR3 region has 14 residues. From germline, CDR1 is SEHNR and CDR2 FQNEAQ (reference sequence). The V end was cut by 6 bases, the J end by 5 bases, with 14 bases between. CDR3 DNA sequence: TGTGCCAGCAGGAGCTTAGATTCTAACAATGAGCAGTTCTTC. Its protein is CASRSLDSNNEQFF.

The table lists this clonotype with a few counts. The chain couples TRBV5-1 to TRBJ2-5; D could derive from TRBD1 or TRBD2 (5 bases each). Trimming removed 1 base from V and 5 bases from J, with 9 bases in between. The CDR3 runs 13 residues. CDR1 SGHRS and CDR2 YFSETQ come from the germline V gene. The CDR3 here is CASSLWDGETQYF. The DNA for the CDR3 is TGCGCCAGCAGCTTGTGGGACGGGGAGACCCAGTACTTC.

This clonotype was seen a handful of times. The chain carries TRBV10-3 and TRBJ2-5; 10 nucleotides agree with TRBD1. With V trimmed by 11 bases and J by 5 bases, 5 bases remained unmatched. This CDR3 spans 12 amino acids. Germline V lookup: CDR1 ENHRY, CDR2 SYGVKD. CDR3 nucleotide sequence: TGTGCCTCCTCGGACAGGGGGGAGACCCAGTACTTC. As protein: CASSDRGETQYF.

The chain uses TRBV14 and TRBJ2-7, with 7 bases that match TRBD2. Germline values: CDR1 SGHDN, CDR2 FVKESK. The ends lost 5 bases at V and 2 bases at J; junction bases unmatched: 9. CDR3 length: 15 residues. CDR3 sequence reads: CASSYLTSRTYEQYF. CDR3 DNA sequence: TGTGCCAGCAGCTACTTGACTAGCAGAACCTACGAGCAGTACTTC.